This T cell receptor beta chain was sequenced for a study of T cells in Graves' hyperthyroidism and ophthalmopathy. Overall study: Once the initial diagnosis was made, peripheral blood was obtained before any treatment. Study-wide findings and caveats: With a median lead of about 6.9 months before onset, the model predicted ophthalmopathy.

Amplification of TCR beta CDR3 regions used RNA as the template. The HTBI primer set served for first-round RT-PCR of the TCR CDR3. TCRdb re-analysed the multiplex PCR reads in MiXCR, keeping a single row per CDR3 protein. The data hold approximately 490,000 distinct CDR3 sequences, with about 22% observed a single time. The sample holds a few counts of this clonotype. What it binds is unknown. This CDR3 comprises 13 residues. Trimming took off 10 bases at V and 5 bases at J, with 14 bases between the two ends. CDR1 and CDR2 (germline): MNHEY, SVGEGT. Diagnostic assessment was based on clinical symptoms, serum thyroxine and TRAb, thyroid ultrasound and orbital computed tomography. The authors obtained PBMCs from 10 ml of fresh peripheral blood.

Material: blood. This sequence was found in a woman in her seventies with Graves' ophthalmopathy. The rearrangement joins TRBV6-2 or TRBV6-3 to TRBJ2-2; D uncertain. The CDR3 coding sequence is TGTGCCACCATTCCTAGAGAGACCGGGGAGCTGTTTTTT. Translating it yields CATIPRETGELFF.